A selection of T cell receptor beta chains follows, all from one sample in a study of blood T cells in healthy people across ages. MiXCR, applied by TCRdb to the 5' RACE reads, yields one record per CDR3 protein. Among some 890,000 distinct CDR3 sequences listed, around 29% were seen once. In addition, the sample was reused for a study of T cells of mothers and their children.

Source material: blood. The receptors come from a woman aged 35 to 49 in good health. Each CDR3 is given with its conserved first and last residue. Fields, in order: V gene, clone size, J gene, D gene, CDR3 DNA, CDR3 protein. A D gene is named only where the DNA matches it firmly. Clone size is given for some rows only: seen once, a few or many times, or a class if the clone is expanded.

TRBV5-1	many	TRBJ1-2	-	TGCGCCAGCAGCTTGGGGTACGGGGGCGCGGGCTATGGCTACACCTTC	CASSLGYGGAGYGYTF
TRBV18	-	TRBJ2-3	-	TGTGCCAGCTCACCATATACCCGGACAGATACGCAGTATTTT	CASSPYTRTDTQYF
TRBV7-2	many	TRBJ2-1	-	TGTGCCAGCAGCTTACTGGGGGCGGGGGTGGCCTACAATGAGCAGTTCTTC	CASSLLGAGVAYNEQFF
TRBV7-9	-	TRBJ2-1	-	TGTGCCAGCAGCGTAACACCATACAATGAGCAGTTCTTC	CASSVTPYNEQFF
TRBV29-1	-	TRBJ2-3	-	TGCAGCGTTGAAGGAGGGGCAAACGGAGATACGCAGTATTTT	CSVEGGANGDTQYF
TRBV4-1	-	TRBJ2-1	TRBD2	TGCGCCACCAAGGCGGGAGAGTCTTCCTACAATGAGCAGTTCTTC	CATKAGESSYNEQFF
TRBV7-9	-	TRBJ2-1	TRBD2	TGTGCCAGCAGCCCCCGGGTAGCGGGGGTCCTTGGGGATGAGCAGTTCTTC	CASSPRVAGVLGDEQFF
TRBV4-3	few	TRBJ2-3	-	TGCGCCGGCAGCCAAGATCCCCGCAGCCGAATAAGCACAGATACGCAGTATTTT	CAGSQDPRSRISTDTQYF
TRBV2	-	TRBJ1-1	TRBD1	TGTGCCAGCAGGGACACCTTACAGGGGGCTGAAGCTTTCTTT	CASRDTLQGAEAFF
TRBV6-5	many	TRBJ2-7	TRBD2	TGTGCCAGCAGTTACTCGGCTAGCGGATACGAGCAGTACTTC	CASSYSASGYEQYF
TRBV7-9	-	TRBJ2-5	TRBD1	TGTGCCAGCAGCCGGACCGGACAGGGTGGGGAGACCCAGTACTTC	CASSRTGQGGETQYF
TRBV11-2	-	TRBJ1-1	TRBD1	TGTGCCAGCAGGCAGGGGGCGGACACTGAAGCTTTCTTT	CASRQGADTEAFF
TRBV20-1	many	TRBJ2-7	TRBD1	TGCAGTGCTCAAGAGCCGGGACAGCCCTACGAGCAGTACTTC	CSAQEPGQPYEQYF
TRBV7-2	-	TRBJ2-3	TRBD2	TGTGCCAGCAGCTTAAACGGGGGGGCAACAGATACGCAGTATTTT	CASSLNGGATDTQYF
TRBV7-6	many	TRBJ2-5	-	TGTGCCAGCAGCCCAGTTCCCAGCTCCGAGACCCAGTACTTC	CASSPVPSSETQYF
TRBV7-9	-	TRBJ1-1	-	TGTGCCAGCAGCTTCCTTACAGGCTCGAACACTGAAGCTTTCTTT	CASSFLTGSNTEAFF
TRBV28	-	TRBJ1-1	-	TGTGCCACAGGCCGCGGGTCCACTGAAGCTTTCTTT	CATGRGSTEAFF
TRBV7-3	many	TRBJ2-1	-	TGTGCCAGCAGCCCTGGGACTCCACGGGAGCAGTTCTTC	CASSPGTPREQFF
TRBV2	many	TRBJ1-2	TRBD1	TGTGCCATCACTACGGGGACAGGGGACTATGGCTACACCTTC	CAITTGTGDYGYTF
TRBV3-1	-	TRBJ2-3	-	TGTGCCAGCAGCCCGACGGCAAGCGGCCTCACAGATACGCAGTATTTT	CASSPTASGLTDTQYF
TRBV28	-	TRBJ2-6	-	TGTGCCAGCAGAACCAGAGGCTCTGGGGCCAACGTCCTGACTTTC	CASRTRGSGANVLTF
TRBV18	once	TRBJ2-7	-	TGTGCCAGCAGTGCTTCGAGCTTCTCCTACGAGCAGTACTTC	CASSASSFSYEQYF
TRBV29-1	-	TRBJ2-1	-	TGCAGCTGGATCTCCTACAATGAGCAGTTCCAGTTCTTC	CSWISYNEQFQFF
TRBV6-2/TRBV6-3	many	TRBJ2-1	-	TGTGCCAGCAGTTATGCAGCGATCTACAATGAGCAGTTCTTC	CASSYAAIYNEQFF
TRBV5-1	-	TRBJ2-1	TRBD2	TGCGCCACTCGGGGGGACTCCTACAATGAGCAGTTCTTC	CATRGDSYNEQFF
TRBV9	many	TRBJ2-1	-	TGTGCCAGCTCAAGCGTAGGCAGCAGGTCTAATGAGCAGTTCTTC	CASSSVGSRSNEQFF
TRBV7-2	-	TRBJ1-6	-	TGTGCCAGCAGCTTACGGAATTCACCCCTCCACTTT	CASSLRNSPLHF
TRBV3-1	-	TRBJ2-1	TRBD2	TGTGCCAGCAGCCATCGCGGGACTAGCGGGGGGCAGTTCTTC	CASSHRGTSGGQFF
TRBV11-1	few	TRBJ1-5	-	TGTGCCAGCAGCTTGTCAGCAAATCAGCCCCAGCATTTT	CASSLSANQPQHF
TRBV28	once	TRBJ1-1	TRBD1	TGTGCCAGCAGTTTAAGGGGACAGGGACGGACTGAAGCTTTCTTT	CASSLRGQGRTEAFF
TRBV29-1	few	TRBJ2-3	-	TGCAGCCCCATGCTGGGCTTAACGCAGTATTTT	CSPMLGLTQYF
TRBV5-1	few	TRBJ2-3	-	TGCGCCAGCAGCTTGGAGCAGGGGACAGATACGCAGTATTTT	CASSLEQGTDTQYF
TRBV7-2	many	TRBJ2-3	TRBD1	TGTGCCAGCAGCGACAGGGTAGCAGATACGCAGTATTTT	CASSDRVADTQYF
TRBV19	-	TRBJ2-4	TRBD2	TGTGCCAGTAGTATAGAGGGCCCGGGAGGGGTGTACAATGAGCAGTACTTC	CASSIEGPGGVYNEQYF
TRBV11-2	-	TRBJ2-3	-	TGTGCCAGCAGCCCTAGACCGGGCAGGGCAGATACGCAGTATTTT	CASSPRPGRADTQYF
TRBV15	-	TRBJ1-5	-	TGTGCCACCAGCACCGGATCGAGCAATCAGCCCCAGCATTTT	CATSTGSSNQPQHF
TRBV7-2	-	TRBJ2-7	-	TGTGTCAGCAGCTTCGGTCCCGGCTCCTACGAGCAGTACTTC	CVSSFGPGSYEQYF
TRBV7-9	many	TRBJ2-7	-	TGTGCCAGCAGCTTAGTAGAGGGTTCGAACGAGCAGTACTTC	CASSLVEGSNEQYF
TRBV7-9	-	TRBJ1-1	-	TGTGCCAGCAGCCCTTACCGGTCTGACACTGAAGCTTTCTTT	CASSPYRSDTEAFF
TRBV5-1	once	TRBJ2-5	TRBD2	TGCGCCAGCAGCCCGGGACTAGCCCAATGGGAGACCCAGTACTTC	CASSPGLAQWETQYF
TRBV24-1	many	TRBJ2-5	-	TGTGCCACCAGCGAATCGGGGCAGGGGTTATCCCAAGAGACCCAGTACTTC	CATSESGQGLSQETQYF
TRBV29-1	-	TRBJ2-7	-	TGCAGCTGTACGGGGGATGGTTCCTACGAGCAGTACTTC	CSCTGDGSYEQYF
TRBV7-2	few	TRBJ1-4	-	TGTGCCAGCAGCTTAGAGCGGGGAAAACTGTTTTTT	CASSLERGKLFF
TRBV7-8	few	TRBJ1-4	-	TGTGCTAGCAGCTTAGGACGGCCGCGAAAAAATGAAAAACTGTTTTTT	CASSLGRPRKNEKLFF
TRBV5-1	-	TRBJ2-3	TRBD1	TGCGCCAGCAGCTTGGCGCCAGGGGGTCGGACAGATACGCAGTATTTT	CASSLAPGGRTDTQYF
TRBV29-1	many	TRBJ2-1	TRBD2	TGCAGCGTTGTTCCGGGAGGTGAGCAGTTCTTC	CSVVPGGEQFF
TRBV5-1	few	TRBJ2-7	-	TGCGCCAGCAGCCGCCTAGGGGACTACGAGCAGTACTTC	CASSRLGDYEQYF
TRBV29-1	few	TRBJ2-2	-	TGCAGCGTTGAAGACGGGTTAAACACCGGGGAGCTGTTTTTT	CSVEDGLNTGELFF
TRBV7-8	once	TRBJ1-1	-	TGTGCCAGCAGCTTAAACTCGGTGAACACTGAAGCTTTCTTT	CASSLNSVNTEAFF
TRBV6-5	once	TRBJ2-1	TRBD1	TGTGCCAGCAGCACGACAGGGCTCACCTACAATGAGCAGTTCTTC	CASSTTGLTYNEQFF
TRBV12-3/TRBV12-4	-	TRBJ2-3	-	TGTGCCAGCAGCCGTTCGGAGAAGAACACAGATACGCAGTATTTT	CASSRSEKNTDTQYF
TRBV15	few	TRBJ2-3	TRBD2	TGTACCACCAGCAGAGAAGTAGCGGGGGGGCCGATTGGAAGATCGACGCAGTATTTT	CTTSREVAGGPIGRSTQYF
TRBV5-1	few	TRBJ2-7	-	TGCGCCAGCAGCTTGTGGACTGACAATGAGCAGTACTTC	CASSLWTDNEQYF
TRBV5-1	-	TRBJ2-3	-	TGCGCCAGCAGCTCCCGGACTGCCACAGATACGCAGTATTTT	CASSSRTATDTQYF